The clone carrying this T cell receptor beta chain was counted ten times or more. These data belong to a study of low-dose radiotherapy and immunotherapy resistance in tumors. The wider study: Every two weeks, the protocol called for intravenous cyclophosphamide at 200 mg/m2. It was given one day before each radiation and immunotherapy administration.

Covering alpha and beta chains, TRAV- and TRBV-specific primers were used for the first-strand cDNA. A 20-cycle PCR with a constant-region primer and V-primer adapter amplified TCRs. TCRdb re-called the reads with MiXCR, one entry per CDR3 protein. Here the sample spans approximately 70,000 distinct CDR3 sequences, approximately 31% being singletons. The time point was: before trial treatment. The germline gives CDR1 MNHNS, CDR2 SASEGT. This CDR3 region has 13 residues. Unmatched junction bases numbered 8, after V lost 7 bases and J lost 7 bases. This sample comprised PBMCs, obtained before treatment. This TCR was sampled from a female donor with ovarian cancer. V usage is TRBV6-1 and J usage is TRBJ2-7; 9 bases align to TRBD2. The CDR3 DNA is TGTGCCAGCAACATGGCGGGAGGGCCGGAGCAGTACTTC. It translates to CASNMAGGPEQYF.